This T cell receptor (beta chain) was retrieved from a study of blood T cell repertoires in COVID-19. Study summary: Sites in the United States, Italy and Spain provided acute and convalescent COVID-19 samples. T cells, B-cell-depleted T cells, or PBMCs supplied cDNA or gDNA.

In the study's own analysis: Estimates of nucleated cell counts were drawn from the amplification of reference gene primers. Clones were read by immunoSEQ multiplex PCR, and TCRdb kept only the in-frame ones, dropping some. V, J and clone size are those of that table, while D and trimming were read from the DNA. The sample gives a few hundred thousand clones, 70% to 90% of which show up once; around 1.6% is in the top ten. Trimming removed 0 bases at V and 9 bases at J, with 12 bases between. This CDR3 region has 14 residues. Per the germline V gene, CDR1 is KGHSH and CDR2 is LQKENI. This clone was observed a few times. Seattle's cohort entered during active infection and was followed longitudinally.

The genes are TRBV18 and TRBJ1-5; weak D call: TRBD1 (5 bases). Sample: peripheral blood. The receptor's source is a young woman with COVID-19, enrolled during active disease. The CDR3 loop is CASSPPDTPGPQHF. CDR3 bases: TGTGCCAGCTCACCACCGGACACCCCTGGGCCCCAGCATTTT. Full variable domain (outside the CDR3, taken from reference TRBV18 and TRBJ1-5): NAGVMQNPRHLVRRRGQEARLRCSPMKGHSHVYWYRQLPEEGLKFMVYLQKENIIDESGMPKERFSAEFPKEGPSILRIQQVVRGDSAAYFCASSPPDTPGPQHFGDGTRLSIL.